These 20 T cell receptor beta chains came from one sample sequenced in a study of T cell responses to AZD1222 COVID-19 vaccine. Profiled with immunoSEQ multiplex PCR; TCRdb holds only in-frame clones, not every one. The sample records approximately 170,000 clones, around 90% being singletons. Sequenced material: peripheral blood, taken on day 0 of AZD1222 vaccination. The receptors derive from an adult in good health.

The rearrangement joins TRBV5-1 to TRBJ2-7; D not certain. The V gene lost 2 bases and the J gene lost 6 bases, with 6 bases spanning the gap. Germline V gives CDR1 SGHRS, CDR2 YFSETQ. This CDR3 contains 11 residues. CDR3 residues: CASSFGGEQYF. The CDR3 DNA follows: TGCGCCAGCAGCTTTGGTGGCGAGCAGTACTTC.

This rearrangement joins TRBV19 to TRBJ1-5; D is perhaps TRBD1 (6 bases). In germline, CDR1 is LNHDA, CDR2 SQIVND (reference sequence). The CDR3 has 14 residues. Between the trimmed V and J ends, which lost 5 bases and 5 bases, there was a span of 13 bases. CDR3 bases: TGTGCCAGTAGTCTAAACAGGGCCGATCAGCCCCAGCATTTT. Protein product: CASSLNRADQPQHF.

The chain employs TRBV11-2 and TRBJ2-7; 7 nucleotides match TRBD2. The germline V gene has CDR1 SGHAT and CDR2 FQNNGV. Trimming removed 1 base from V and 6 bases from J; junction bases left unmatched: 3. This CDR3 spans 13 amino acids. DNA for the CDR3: TGTGCCAGCAGCTTAGCTAGCGGACCCGAGCAGTACTTC. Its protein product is CASSLASGPEQYF.

CDR3 sequence (DNA): TGTGCCAGCAGTTACGCGTCTTTAAACTACGAGCAGTACTTC. It translates to CASSYASLNYEQYF. The rearrangement uses TRBV6-5 and TRBJ2-7, with D unresolved. The CDR3 length is 14 residues. V was clipped by 2 bases and J by 3 bases, with 11 bases between them. CDR1 is MNHEY and CDR2 is SVGAGI in the germline V gene.

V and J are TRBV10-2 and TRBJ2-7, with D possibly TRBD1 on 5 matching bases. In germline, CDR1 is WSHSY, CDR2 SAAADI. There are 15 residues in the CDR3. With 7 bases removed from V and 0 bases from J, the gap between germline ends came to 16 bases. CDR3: CASNPKTVSSYEQYF. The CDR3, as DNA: TGCGCCAGCAACCCGAAGACAGTTAGCTCCTACGAGCAGTACTTC.

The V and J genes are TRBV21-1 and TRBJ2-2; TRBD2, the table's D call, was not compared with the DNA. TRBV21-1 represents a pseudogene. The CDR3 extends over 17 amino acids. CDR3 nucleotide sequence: TGTGCCAGCAGCCGTATTACGACTAGCGGGCGCACCGGGGAGCTGTTTTTT. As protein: CASSRITTSGRTGELFF.

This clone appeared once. The CDR3 here is CASSVGGTESYNSPLHF. The CDR3 DNA sequence: TGTGCCAGCAGCGTTGGTGGGACAGAGTCCTATAATTCACCCCTCCACTTT. The chain uses TRBV9 and TRBJ1-6; 7 bases map to TRBD1. The CDR3 length is 17 residues. Trimming took 2 bases from V and 1 from J; bases not matched to a gene: 6. Germline V CDR1 and CDR2: SGDLS, YYNGEE.

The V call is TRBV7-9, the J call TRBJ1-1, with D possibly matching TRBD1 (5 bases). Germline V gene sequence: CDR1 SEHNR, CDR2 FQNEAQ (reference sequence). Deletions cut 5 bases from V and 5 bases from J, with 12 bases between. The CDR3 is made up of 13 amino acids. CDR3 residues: CASSHDWGTEAFF. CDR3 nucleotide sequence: TGTGCCAGCAGCCATGATTGGGGGACTGAAGCTTTCTTT.

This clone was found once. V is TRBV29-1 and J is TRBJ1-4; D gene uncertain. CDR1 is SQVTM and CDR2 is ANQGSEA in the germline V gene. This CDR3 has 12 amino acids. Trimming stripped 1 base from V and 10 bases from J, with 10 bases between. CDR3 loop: CSVEGEEGKLFF. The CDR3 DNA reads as TGCAGCGTTGAAGGGGAGGAGGGAAAACTGTTTTTT.

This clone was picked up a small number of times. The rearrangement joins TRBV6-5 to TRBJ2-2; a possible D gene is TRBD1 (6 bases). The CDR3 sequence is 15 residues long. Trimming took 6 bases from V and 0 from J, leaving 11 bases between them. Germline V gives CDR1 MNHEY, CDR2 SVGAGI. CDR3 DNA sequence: TGTGCCAGCAGGTTGACAGGTTCGAACACCGGGGAGCTGTTTTTT. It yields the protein CASRLTGSNTGELFF.

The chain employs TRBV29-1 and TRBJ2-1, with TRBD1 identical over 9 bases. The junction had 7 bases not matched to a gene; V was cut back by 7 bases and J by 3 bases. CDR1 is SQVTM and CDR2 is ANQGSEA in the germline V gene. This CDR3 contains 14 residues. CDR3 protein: CSAPTGGVYNEQFF. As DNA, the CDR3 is TGCAGCGCCCCGACAGGGGGTGTCTACAATGAGCAGTTCTTC.

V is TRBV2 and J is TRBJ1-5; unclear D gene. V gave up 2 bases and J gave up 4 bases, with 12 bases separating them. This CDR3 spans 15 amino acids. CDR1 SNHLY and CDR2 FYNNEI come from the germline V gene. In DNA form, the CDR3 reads TGTGCCAGCAGTGAAAGCCGGGCAGGAAATCAGCCCCAGCATTTT. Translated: CASSESRAGNQPQHF. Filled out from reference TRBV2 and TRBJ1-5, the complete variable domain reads EPEVTQTPSHQVTQMGQEVILRCVPISNHLYFYWYRQILGQKVEFLVSFYNNEISEKSEIFDDQFSVERPDGSNFTLKIRSTKLEDSAMYFCASSESRAGNQPQHFGDGTRLSIL.

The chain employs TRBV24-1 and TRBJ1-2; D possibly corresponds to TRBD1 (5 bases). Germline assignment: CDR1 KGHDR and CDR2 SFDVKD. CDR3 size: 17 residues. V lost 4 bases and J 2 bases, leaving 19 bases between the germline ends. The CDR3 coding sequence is TGTGCCACCAGTGAAGGTACTGTGTTAGGGGAGAACTATGGCTACACCTTC. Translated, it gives CATSEGTVLGENYGYTF.

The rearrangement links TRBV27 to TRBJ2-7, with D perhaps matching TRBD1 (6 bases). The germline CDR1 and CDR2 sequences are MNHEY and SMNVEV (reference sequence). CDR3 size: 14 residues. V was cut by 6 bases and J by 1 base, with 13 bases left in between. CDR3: CASRLNRDSYEQYF. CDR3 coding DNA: TGTGCCAGCAGATTAAACAGGGATTCCTACGAGCAGTACTTC.

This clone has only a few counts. In DNA, the CDR3 is TGTGCCAGCACCCCGACCGGCGCGGTAAACTACGAGCAGTACTTC. This sequence encodes CASTPTGAVNYEQYF. The chain uses TRBV13 and TRBJ2-7, with D uncertain. The germline CDR1 and CDR2 sequences are PRHDT and FYEKMQ (reference sequence). The V gene lost 7 bases and the J gene lost 3 bases, with 19 bases spanning the gap. CDR3 size: 15 residues. The full variable domain, its missing parts supplied by reference TRBV13 and TRBJ2-7, is AAGVIQSPRHLIKEKRETATLKCYPIPRHDTVYWYQQGPGQDPQFLISFYEKMQSDKGSIPDRFSAQQFSDYHSELNMSSLELGDSALYFCASTPTGAVNYEQYFGPGTRLTVT.

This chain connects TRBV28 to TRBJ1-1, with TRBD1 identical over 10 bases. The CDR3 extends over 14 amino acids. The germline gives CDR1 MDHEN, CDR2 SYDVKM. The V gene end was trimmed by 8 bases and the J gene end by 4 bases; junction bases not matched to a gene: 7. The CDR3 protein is CASFGDRGSTEAFF. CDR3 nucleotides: TGTGCCAGCTTCGGGGACAGGGGCAGCACTGAAGCTTTCTTT. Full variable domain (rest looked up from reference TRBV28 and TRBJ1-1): DVKVTQSSRYLVKRTGEKVFLECVQDMDHENMFWYRQDPGLGLRLIYFSYDVKMKEKGDIPEGYSVSREKKERFSLILESASTNQTSMYLCASFGDRGSTEAFFGQGTRLTVV.

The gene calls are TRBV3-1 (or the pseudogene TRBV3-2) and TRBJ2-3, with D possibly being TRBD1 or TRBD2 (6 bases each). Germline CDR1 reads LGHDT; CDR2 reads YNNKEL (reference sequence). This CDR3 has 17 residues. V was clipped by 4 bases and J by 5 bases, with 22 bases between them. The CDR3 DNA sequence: TGTGCCAGCAGCCCCGGTGGAGGGGGAATAGAAGGAGATACGCAGTATTTT. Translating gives CASSPGGGGIEGDTQYF.

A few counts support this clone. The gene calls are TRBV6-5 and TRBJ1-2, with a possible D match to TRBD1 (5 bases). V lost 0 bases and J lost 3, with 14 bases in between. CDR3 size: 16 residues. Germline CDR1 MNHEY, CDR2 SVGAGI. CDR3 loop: CASSYSGVRGDYGYTF. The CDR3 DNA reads TGTGCCAGCAGTTACTCGGGGGTTCGGGGCGACTATGGCTACACCTTC.

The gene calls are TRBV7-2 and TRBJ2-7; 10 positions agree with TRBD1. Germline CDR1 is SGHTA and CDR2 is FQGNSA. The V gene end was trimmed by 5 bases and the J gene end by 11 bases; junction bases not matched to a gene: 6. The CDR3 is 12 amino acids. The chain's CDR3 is CASSKGTGEKYF. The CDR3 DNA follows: TGTGCCAGCAGCAAGGGGACAGGGGAGAAGTACTTC.

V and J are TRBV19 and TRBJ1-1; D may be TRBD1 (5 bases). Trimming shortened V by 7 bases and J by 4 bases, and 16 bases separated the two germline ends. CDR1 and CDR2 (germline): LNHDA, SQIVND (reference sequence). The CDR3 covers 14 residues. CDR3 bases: TGTGCCAGTACGCCGGGGGATCTGGTCACTGAAGCTTTCTTT. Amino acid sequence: CASTPGDLVTEAFF.